This T cell receptor beta chain is from a study of Tregs in tolerant kidney transplant recipients. Study at large: Recipients received nonmyeloablative bone marrow transplants from related graft donors, with transient mixed chimerism. Findings and caveats of the study: Findings come from small patient numbers and require larger validation. Expanding Tregs on activated donor B cells appeared to best identify donor-specific TCRbeta clones.

In regard to this clone: The antigen is not known.

Profiling relied on immunoSEQ multiplex PCR, and the TCRdb table lists in-frame clones only, not all of them. In all, the sample yields fewer than 3,000 clones. FACS sorting followed a roughly six-day coculture of CFSE-labeled recipient PBMCs with irradiated graft donor PBMCs. The material sequenced was CD8+ T cells from blood cultured with allogeneic cells, taken before the transplant. The source of this sequence is a human patient who received a combined kidney and bone marrow transplant.

The CDR3 reads CSALRTGRVGGGYTF. Partial CDR3 DNA: TGCAGTGCCCTCCGGACAGGCCGTGTGGGGGGTGGC. The chain recombines TRBV20-1 with TRBJ1-2; 7 bases line up with TRBD1. The CDR3 end lies 3 residues beyond the end of the read and is filled in from the germline J gene. The CDR3 spans 15 residues. Looked up from germline, CDR1 is DFQATT and CDR2 is SNEGSKA (reference sequence). V shed 6 bases and J 7 bases; nucleotides not matched to a gene: 17.